Presented here are 22 T cell receptor beta chains from one specimen sequenced in a study of PD-1 blockade in classical Hodgkin lymphoma. Clones were sequenced by immunoSEQ multiplex PCR, and TCRdb holds only the in-frame ones, with some missing. The sample has 110,000 or so clones, roughly 89% seen once. Indicated time point: cycle 4 day 1 (C4D1), after 6 weeks of nivolumab. Each of the patients experienced relapse following autologous stem cell transplantation, and their brentuximab vedotin exposure differed. Sequencing was performed on peripheral blood mononuclear cells (PBMCs), taken before the fourth cycle of nivolumab. These receptor sequences come from a human donor with classical Hodgkin lymphoma.

The chain uses TRBV4-1 and TRBJ2-7; 7 bases align to TRBD2. Trimming at V came to 3 bases and at J to 0 bases, leaving 11 bases not matched to a gene. Germline V lookup: CDR1 MGHRA, CDR2 YSYEKL. This CDR3 contains 17 residues. CDR3 bases: TGCGCCAGCAGCCATTTTGCTTCTAGCGGATCCTCCTACGAGCAGTACTTC. It codes for CASSHFASSGSSYEQYF.

The chain is built from TRBV2 and TRBJ1-3; 8 positions agree with TRBD1. The CDR3 contains 15 residues. Trimming took 8 bases from V and 4 from J; bases not matched to a gene: 10. Germline assignment: CDR1 SNHLY and CDR2 FYNNEI. The CDR3 region has the DNA TGTGCCAGCGCTTTTACAGGGGGGGCGGGAAACACCATATATTTT. Encoded protein: CASAFTGGAGNTIYF.

The chain carries TRBV29-1 and TRBJ2-3, with D maybe TRBD2 (5 bases). The CDR3 has 11 amino acids. V gave up 6 bases and J gave up 3 bases, with 7 bases separating them. CDR1 is SQVTM and CDR2 is ANQGSEA in the germline V gene. The CDR3, as DNA: TGCAGCGTCGGGGAGACAGATACGCAGTATTTT. Translation gives CSVGETDTQYF.

J is TRBJ1-5 and V is TRBV19; possible D gene TRBD1, 5 bases. The ends were cut back, 2 bases at V and 6 bases at J, with 5 bases in the middle. The CDR3 extends over 12 amino acids. Germline CDR1 is LNHDA and CDR2 is SQIVND (reference sequence). CDR3 nucleotides: TGTGCCAGTAGTATACAGGGTCAGCCCCAGCATTTT. Residues: CASSIQGQPQHF.

V is TRBV5-8 and J is TRBJ2-2; 8 bases agree with TRBD1. Trimming at V came to 2 bases and at J to 2 bases, leaving 2 bases not matched to a gene. Germline CDR1 is SGHTS and CDR2 is YDEGEE. The CDR3 is made up of 15 amino acids. The CDR3 protein is CASSFDRGNTGELFF. The CDR3 DNA sequence: TGTGCCAGCAGCTTCGACAGGGGCAACACCGGGGAGCTGTTTTTT.

This clone was found a few times. Here the CDR3 reads CASQGGYGYTF. The CDR3 coding sequence is TGTGCCAGCCAGGGGGGTTATGGCTACACCTTC. The chain employs TRBV25-1 and TRBJ1-2; 7 positions match TRBD1. V lost 8 bases to trimming and J lost 5 bases; unmatched junction nucleotides: 2. Germline CDR1 MGHDK, CDR2 SYGVNS. This CDR3 spans 11 amino acids.

V gene TRBV28 combines with J gene TRBJ2-7; 9 bases line up with TRBD1. The V and J ends lost 7 bases and 4 bases, in that order; junction bases with no gene match: 14. The CDR3 is 16 amino acids. From germline, CDR1 is MDHEN and CDR2 SYDVKM. CDR3 region: CASTPYGTGRSYEQYF. The CDR3 DNA sequence: TGTGCCAGCACCCCGTACGGGACAGGGCGATCGTACGAGCAGTACTTC.

This chain joins TRBV5-1 and TRBJ2-7; 8 nucleotides align to TRBD1. Trimming cost V 5 bases and J 0 bases; bases outside gene matches: 7. The CDR3 has 15 amino acids. The germline gives CDR1 SGHRS, CDR2 YFSETQ. CDR3 DNA sequence: TGCGCCAGCAGATTAACCGGGACAGGCTCCTACGAGCAGTACTTC. Protein: CASRLTGTGSYEQYF. The full variable domain, rest sourced from reference TRBV5-1 and TRBJ2-7, is KAGVTQTPRYLIKTRGQQVTLSCSPISGHRSVSWYQQTPGQGLQFLFEYFSETQRNKGNFPGRFSGRQFSNSRSEMNVSTLELGDSALYLCASRLTGTGSYEQYFGPGTRLTVT.

The gene calls are TRBV28 and TRBJ1-4, with 11 nucleotides matching TRBD1. With V trimmed by 10 bases and J by 8 bases, 9 bases remained unmatched. The CDR3 extends over 14 amino acids. Germline loops: CDR1 MDHEN, CDR2 SYDVKM. The CDR3 bases are TGTGCCACCGAACTGGGGACAGGGGGGGAAAAACTGTTTTTT. Translating gives CATELGTGGEKLFF.

The genes are TRBV2 and TRBJ2-1; D may be TRBD1 (9 bases). Germline V gene sequence: CDR1 SNHLY, CDR2 FYNNEI. The germline V and J ends were trimmed by 6 bases and 8 bases, with 17 bases remaining between them. This CDR3 comprises 14 residues. Written as DNA, the CDR3 is TGTGCCAGCAGAGTAGCGGGACAGGGCTATGAGCAGTTCTTC. Protein sequence: CASRVAGQGYEQFF. Full variable domain (rest looked up from reference TRBV2 and TRBJ2-1): EPEVTQTPSHQVTQMGQEVILRCVPISNHLYFYWYRQILGQKVEFLVSFYNNEISEKSEIFDDQFSVERPDGSNFTLKIRSTKLEDSAMYFCASRVAGQGYEQFFGPGTRLTVL.

V and J are TRBV11-2 and TRBJ2-7; 7 bases fit TRBD2. V dropped 5 bases and J dropped 5; count of bases not matched to a gene: 15. The germline gives CDR1 SGHAT, CDR2 FQNNGV. This CDR3 has 16 residues. This chain's CDR3 is CASSPRGREIWNEQYF. The CDR3, as DNA: TGTGCCAGCAGCCCCCGTGGGCGGGAGATCTGGAACGAGCAGTACTTC. The entire variable domain, with the rest obtained from reference TRBV11-2 and TRBJ2-7, is as follows: EAGVAQSPRYKIIEKRQSVAFWCNPISGHATLYWYQQILGQGPKLLIQFQNNGVVDDSQLPKDRFSAERLKGVDSTLKIQPAKLEDSAVYLCASSPRGREIWNEQYFGPGTRLTVT.

This clone showed up just once. This rearrangement joins TRBV15 to TRBJ2-3; D not resolved. V was trimmed by 0 bases and J by 3 bases, leaving 7 bases between them. CDR1 and CDR2 (germline): LNHNV, YYDKDF (reference sequence). The CDR3 spans 14 residues. CDR3: CATSREGLTDTQYF. CDR3 nucleotides: TGTGCCACCAGCAGAGAAGGTTTAACAGATACGCAGTATTTT.

The rearrangement uses TRBV6-1 and TRBJ2-7; 8 positions agree with TRBD1. Germline V gives CDR1 MNHNS, CDR2 SASEGT. This CDR3 spans 15 amino acids. V lost 1 base to trimming and J lost 3 bases; unmatched junction nucleotides: 5. The CDR3 is CASSEEFTGGYEQYF. CDR3 sequence (DNA): TGTGCCAGCAGTGAAGAGTTCACAGGGGGCTACGAGCAGTACTTC.

This clone has only a few counts. The rearrangement uses TRBV6-6 and TRBJ1-2, with D possibly being TRBD1 (6 bases). V was shortened by 2 bases and J by 4 bases, with 14 bases between the two germline ends. Germline loops: CDR1 MNHNY, CDR2 SVGAGI (reference sequence). The length of the CDR3 is 15 residues. CDR3 residues: CASSYGSTGVYGYTF. CDR3 sequence (DNA): TGTGCCAGCAGTTACGGCTCGACAGGAGTCTATGGCTACACCTTC.

The chain is built from TRBV28 and TRBJ2-3, with 8 bases matching TRBD2. The CDR3 is 14 residues long. V was pared by 7 bases and J by 2 bases, with 5 bases of the junction left unmatched. Germline CDR1 MDHEN, CDR2 SYDVKM. In DNA form, the CDR3 reads TGTGCCAGCAATCCAGCGGGGGACACAGATACGCAGTATTTT. It is translated as CASNPAGDTDTQYF.

This rearrangement joins TRBV4-3 to TRBJ2-7; 9 bases fit TRBD2. Germline V lookup: CDR1 LGHNA, CDR2 YSLEER. V lost 0 bases to trimming and J lost 2 bases; unmatched junction nucleotides: 14. The CDR3 covers 19 residues. The CDR3 DNA follows: TGCGCCAGCAGCCAAGATCGTGCGGGAGGGCCGTTCCCTCCCTACGAGCAGTACTTC. Amino acids: CASSQDRAGGPFPPYEQYF.

The chain couples TRBV6-1 to TRBJ1-1, with no clear D. Trimming left V 7 bases short and J 0 bases short, with 15 bases between. The CDR3 extends over 15 amino acids. Germline CDR1 and CDR2: MNHNS and SASEGT. For the CDR3, the DNA is TGTGCCAGCACCCGGGCAAGTACAATGAACACTGAAGCTTTCTTT. Residues: CASTRASTMNTEAFF.

The chain has TRBV7-2 and TRBJ1-5; no clear D gene. V lost 1 base and J lost 1, with 11 bases in between. The CDR3 has 16 residues. CDR1 and CDR2 (germline): SGHTA, FQGNSA. CDR3 in DNA: TGTGCCAGCAGCTTAGACCCGGGAGCAAGCAATCAGCCCCAGCATTTT. Translating gives CASSLDPGASNQPQHF.

This chain connects TRBV13 to TRBJ2-1; TRBD2 might be the D (5 bases). Trimming removed 0 bases at V and 7 bases at J, with 7 bases between. Germline V CDR1 and CDR2: PRHDT, FYEKMQ (reference sequence). The CDR3 is made up of 13 amino acids. CDR3 loop: CASSLGAENEQFF. The CDR3 DNA follows: TGTGCCAGCAGCTTAGGAGCGGAAAATGAGCAGTTCTTC.

The rearrangement joins TRBV6-5 to TRBJ1-2; D is possibly TRBD1 (6 bases). The germline V and J ends were trimmed by 7 bases and 3 bases, with 12 bases remaining between them. The CDR3 has 13 residues. Germline V CDR1 and CDR2: MNHEY, SVGAGI. The CDR3 DNA is TGTGCCAGCAAGAGGGCAGGGGACTATGGCTACACCTTC. Encoded protein: CASKRAGDYGYTF.

This clone showed up just once. This sequence joins TRBV27 and TRBJ1-1; 7 bases agree with TRBD1. This CDR3 comprises 14 residues. Per the germline V gene, CDR1 is MNHEY and CDR2 is SMNVEV (reference sequence). With V trimmed by 6 bases and J by 0 bases, 4 bases remained unmatched. The CDR3 loop reads CASRTGYLNTEAFF. In DNA form, the CDR3 reads TGTGCCAGCAGGACAGGGTATCTGAACACTGAAGCTTTCTTT.

The chain recombines TRBV5-1 with TRBJ1-1; 7 bases fit TRBD1. Germline-derived CDR1 and CDR2 are SGHRS and YFSETQ. V lost 2 bases to trimming and J lost 1 base; unmatched junction nucleotides: 8. The CDR3 runs to 16 residues. The CDR3 here is CASSLQGIHGNTEAFF. For the CDR3, the DNA is TGCGCCAGCAGCTTACAGGGGATTCATGGGAACACTGAAGCTTTCTTT. Using reference TRBV5-1 and TRBJ1-1 for the parts outside the CDR3, the full variable domain is KAGVTQTPRYLIKTRGQQVTLSCSPISGHRSVSWYQQTPGQGLQFLFEYFSETQRNKGNFPGRFSGRQFSNSRSEMNVSTLELGDSALYLCASSLQGIHGNTEAFFGQGTRLTVV.